This T cell receptor beta chain comes out of a study of T-cell reconstitution after alpha-beta-depleted transplantation in children. It was with unique molecular identifiers that the TCRbeta library was prepared. TCRdb re-derived calls from the PCR reads in MiXCR, one entry per CDR3 protein. The repertoire holds 250,000 to 300,000 distinct CDR3 sequences, with 11% as singletons. There are many counts of this clonotype. The TCR sequence derives from a male patient under 10 years old who had a stem cell transplant for chronic granulomatous disease, so the T cells may come from the graft donor. The sequencing used peripheral blood, collected 180 days after TCRalphabeta/CD19-depleted stem cell transplant.

The CDR3 loop reads CASSTRTGSGYTF. The CDR3 region has the DNA TGTGCCAGTAGTACCCGGACAGGTAGCGGCTACACCTTC. The genes are TRBV19 and TRBJ1-2; 7 nucleotides agree with TRBD1. The length of the CDR3 is 13 residues. V lost 4 bases and J lost 8; bases outside the gene matches: 7. CDR1 is LNHDA, CDR2 SQIVND, per germline (reference sequence).